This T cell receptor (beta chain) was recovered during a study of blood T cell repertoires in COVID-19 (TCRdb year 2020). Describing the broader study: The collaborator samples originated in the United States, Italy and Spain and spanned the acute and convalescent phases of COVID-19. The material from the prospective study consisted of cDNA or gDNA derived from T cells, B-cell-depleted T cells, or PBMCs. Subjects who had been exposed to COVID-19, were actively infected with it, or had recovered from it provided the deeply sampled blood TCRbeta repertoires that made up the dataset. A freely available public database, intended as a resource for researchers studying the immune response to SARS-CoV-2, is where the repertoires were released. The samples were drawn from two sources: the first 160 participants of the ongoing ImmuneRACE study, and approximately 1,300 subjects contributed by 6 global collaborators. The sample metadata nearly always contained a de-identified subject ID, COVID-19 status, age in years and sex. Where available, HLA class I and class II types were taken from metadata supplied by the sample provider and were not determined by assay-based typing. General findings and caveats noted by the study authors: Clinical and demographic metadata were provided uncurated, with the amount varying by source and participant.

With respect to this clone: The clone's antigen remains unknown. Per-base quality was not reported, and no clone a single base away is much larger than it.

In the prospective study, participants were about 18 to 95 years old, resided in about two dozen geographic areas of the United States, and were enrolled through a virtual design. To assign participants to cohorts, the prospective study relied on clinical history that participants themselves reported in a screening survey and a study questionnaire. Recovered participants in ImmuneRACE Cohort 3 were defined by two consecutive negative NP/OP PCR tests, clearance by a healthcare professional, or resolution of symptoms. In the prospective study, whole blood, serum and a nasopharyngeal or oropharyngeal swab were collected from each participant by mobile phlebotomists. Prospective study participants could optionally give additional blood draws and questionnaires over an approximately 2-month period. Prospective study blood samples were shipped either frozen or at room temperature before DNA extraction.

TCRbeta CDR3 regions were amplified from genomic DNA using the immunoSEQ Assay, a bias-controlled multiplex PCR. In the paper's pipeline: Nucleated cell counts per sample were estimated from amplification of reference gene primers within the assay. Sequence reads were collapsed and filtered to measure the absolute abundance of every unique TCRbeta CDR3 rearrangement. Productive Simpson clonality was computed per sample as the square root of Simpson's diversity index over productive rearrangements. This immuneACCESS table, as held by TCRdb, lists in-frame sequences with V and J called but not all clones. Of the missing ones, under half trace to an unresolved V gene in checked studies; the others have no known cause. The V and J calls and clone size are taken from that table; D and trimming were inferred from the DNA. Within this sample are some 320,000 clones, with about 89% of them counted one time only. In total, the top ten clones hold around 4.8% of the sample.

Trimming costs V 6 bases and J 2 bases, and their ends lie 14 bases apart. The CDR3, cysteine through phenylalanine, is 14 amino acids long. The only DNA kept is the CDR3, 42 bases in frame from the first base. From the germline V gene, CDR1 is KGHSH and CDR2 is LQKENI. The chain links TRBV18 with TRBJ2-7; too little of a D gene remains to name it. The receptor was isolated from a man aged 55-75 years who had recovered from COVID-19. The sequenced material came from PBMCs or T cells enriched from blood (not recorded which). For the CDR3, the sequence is CASSPKTDPYEQYF. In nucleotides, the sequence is TGTGCCAGCTCTCCTAAGACTGATCCCTACGAGCAGTACTTC.